This TCR beta chain was found in a study of cytomegalovirus exposure and HLA in healthy donors. 13 Jbeta primers and 60 Vbeta primers were used for the PCR. Clones were sequenced by immunoSEQ multiplex PCR, and TCRdb holds only the in-frame ones, with some missing. The sample lists 140,000 to 150,000 clones, approximately 84% seen once, with more than 9.5% in the top ten. Germline CDR1 MDHEN, CDR2 SYDVKM. Trimming took 4 bases from V and 0 from J; bases not matched to a gene: 3. The CDR3 contains 14 residues. The source of this sequence is a woman aged 55 to 70 in good health and CMV-seropositive. The chain couples TRBV28 to TRBJ2-7, with TRBD2 matching 7 bases. Input material: PBMCs. CDR3 protein: CASSSGGSSYEQYF. CDR3 bases: TGTGCCAGCAGTTCCGGCGGGAGCTCCTACGAGCAGTACTTC. The whole variable domain, remainder taken from reference TRBV28 and TRBJ2-7, is DVKVTQSSRYLVKRTGEKVFLECVQDMDHENMFWYRQDPGLGLRLIYFSYDVKMKEKGDIPEGYSVSREKKERFSLILESASTNQTSMYLCASSSGGSSYEQYFGPGTRLTVT.